A selection of T cell receptor beta chains follows, all from one sample in a study of T cells after yellow fever vaccination. In TCRdb, the 5' RACE reads were re-called with MiXCR into one record per CDR3 protein. The table lists 500,000 to 650,000 distinct CDR3 sequences, approximately 16% of them singletons. The sequencing here drew on PBMCs, taken 5 days after the first yellow fever vaccination. The receptors shown here come from a young man who received the YFV17D yellow fever vaccine. Both conserved end residues are part of each CDR3. The D gene is left open where the match is weak. Clone size appears in some rows only: once, few, many, or a class for an expanded clone.

>TRBJ2-3|TRBV27|TRBD1|NA
TGTGCCAGCAGTCCCGGGACAGGGGGCAGAGATACGCAGTATTTT
CASSPGTGGRDTQYF
>TRBJ1-5|TRBV29-1|TRBD1|many
TGCAGCGTCGGGACAGGGGGCCATCAGCCCCAGCATTTT
CSVGTGGHQPQHF
>TRBJ2-3|TRBV20-1|TRBD2|few
TGCAGTGCTAGTAGGACTAGCCGCCTCGATACGCAGTATTTT
CSASRTSRLDTQYF
>TRBJ2-7|TRBV11-2|TRBD2|NA
TGTGCCAGCAGCCTTAGGGTATTAGCGGGGGGTTCCTCCTACGAGCAGTACTTC
CASSLRVLAGGSSYEQYF
>TRBJ2-1|TRBV9|NA|NA
TGTGCCAGCAGCGTAGCTGTAGCTCGAAATGAGCAGTTCTTC
CASSVAVARNEQFF
>TRBJ1-2|TRBV3-1|NA|few
TGTGCCAGCAGCCAAAAAGGGGGAGGGGGCTACACCTTC
CASSQKGGGGYTF
>TRBJ2-7|TRBV29-1|TRBD1|NA
TGCAGCGTTGAAAGGGGGCGCGAGCAGTACTTC
CSVERGREQYF
>TRBJ1-5|TRBV15|TRBD1|few
TGTGCCACCAGCAGAGAGGGTTACCGGGACAGGGCATTACCCGGCAATCAGCCCCAGCATTTT
CATSREGYRDRALPGNQPQHF
>TRBJ2-3|TRBV7-2|TRBD2|few
TGTGCCAGCAGCTTCCGCCTAGCGGGGGACCGCACAGATACGCAGTATTTT
CASSFRLAGDRTDTQYF
>TRBJ1-4|TRBV12-3/TRBV12-4|TRBD1|NA
TGTGCCAGCAGTGAAACAGGGGGCGCGGTTGAAAAACTGTTTTTT
CASSETGGAVEKLFF
>TRBJ2-7|TRBV7-9|NA|NA
TGTGCCAGCAGCGATGAAGGGGTCTCCTACGAGCAGTACTTC
CASSDEGVSYEQYF
>TRBJ1-4|TRBV15|NA|NA
TGTGCCACCAGCAGAGGAAAAGTTGCAACTAATGAAAAACTGTTTTTT
CATSRGKVATNEKLFF
>TRBJ2-3|TRBV30|NA|NA
TGTGCCTGGAGTGGCTTCGGGGACTTCATATCTAGCACAGATACGCAGTATTTT
CAWSGFGDFISSTDTQYF
>TRBJ1-6|TRBV5-1|NA|NA
TGCGCCAGCAGCTTGGAAGCTGGGAACAATTCACCCCTCCACTTT
CASSLEAGNNSPLHF
>TRBJ1-2|TRBV7-2|NA|NA
TGTGCCAGCAGCAACACCAGGGCTAACTATGGCTACACCTTC
CASSNTRANYGYTF
>TRBJ1-1|TRBV4-1|TRBD1|NA
TGCGCCAGCAGCCAAGGGGAAGGGGGCGCGGGGGAAACTGAAGCTTTCTTT
CASSQGEGGAGETEAFF
>TRBJ2-6|TRBV5-1|NA|few
TGCGCCAGCAGGAAGGATACTTCCTCTGGGGCCAACGTCCTGACTTTC
CASRKDTSSGANVLTF
>TRBJ2-3|TRBV6-1|TRBD2|NA
TGTGCCAGCAGCCCGGGACTAGGGATGGATACGCAGTATTTT
CASSPGLGMDTQYF
>TRBJ2-5|TRBV20-1|TRBD2|few
TGCAGTGCTAGATCCCCGGGACTAGCGGGGGAAGAGACCCAGTACTTC
CSARSPGLAGEETQYF
>TRBJ1-2|TRBV12-3/TRBV12-4|TRBD1|NA
TGTGCCAGCAGTCCCAATCGTTTTTCCGACAGGGGCGGCGGCTACACCTTC
CASSPNRFSDRGGGYTF
>TRBJ2-7|TRBV18|NA|NA
TGTGCCAGCTCACTAAGGTTATCACAGGGTAGTTACGAGCAGTACTTC
CASSLRLSQGSYEQYF
>TRBJ1-4|TRBV4-3|NA|NA
TGCGCCAGCAGCGAAGGACAGTATGAAAAACTGTTTTTT
CASSEGQYEKLFF
>TRBJ2-7|TRBV7-8|NA|NA
TGTGCCAGCAGCTCGCGGGGGCAAAGAGAGCAGTACTTC
CASSSRGQREQYF
>TRBJ2-5|TRBV11-2|TRBD2|NA
TGTTCCAGCAGCTTAGTCGGTAGCGGGGGACCTTACTCTCAAGAGACCCAGTACTTC
CSSSLVGSGGPYSQETQYF
>TRBJ2-3|TRBV6-4|TRBD2|NA
TGTGCCAGCAGTGAACTAGCGGGGAGGACAGATACGCAGTATTTT
CASSELAGRTDTQYF
>TRBJ2-1|TRBV28|TRBD2|NA
TGTGCCAGCACTTTAGCGGGGGGGATGTACAATGAGCAGTTCTTC
CASTLAGGMYNEQFF